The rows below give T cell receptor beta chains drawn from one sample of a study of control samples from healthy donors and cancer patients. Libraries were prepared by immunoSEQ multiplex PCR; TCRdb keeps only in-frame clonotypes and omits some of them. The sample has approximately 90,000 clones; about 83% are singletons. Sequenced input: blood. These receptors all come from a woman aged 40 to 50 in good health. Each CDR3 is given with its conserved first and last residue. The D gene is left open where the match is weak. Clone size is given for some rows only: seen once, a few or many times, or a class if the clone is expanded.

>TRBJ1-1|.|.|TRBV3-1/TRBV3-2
TGTGCCAGCAGCCAGGGTCGGAGAGGGAGAGGGACTGAAGCTTTCTTT
CASSQGRRGRGTEAFF
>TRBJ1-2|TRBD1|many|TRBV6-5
TGTGCCAGCAGCCTCGACAGGGCAGACTATGGCTACACCTTC
CASSLDRADYGYTF
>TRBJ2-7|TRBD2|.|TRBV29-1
TGCAGCGCCCGGGGACTAGCGGGGGGCCAGACCTACGAGCAGTACTTC
CSARGLAGGQTYEQYF
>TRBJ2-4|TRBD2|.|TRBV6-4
TGTGCCAGCAGCACTAGCGGGGGGGCCATCTTTGCCAAAAACATTCAGTACTTC
CASSTSGGAIFAKNIQYF
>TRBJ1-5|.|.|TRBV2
TGTGCCAGCAGTGAGGGACCCGATCAGCCCCAGCATTTT
CASSEGPDQPQHF
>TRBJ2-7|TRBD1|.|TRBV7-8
TGTGCCAGCAGCCCGTCGACAGGGGGCTCCTACGAGCAGTACTTC
CASSPSTGGSYEQYF
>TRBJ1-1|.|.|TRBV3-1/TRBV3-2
TGTGCCAGCAGCCAAGAAGGGGTTTCGAACACTGAAGCTTTCTTT
CASSQEGVSNTEAFF
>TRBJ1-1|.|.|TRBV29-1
TGCAGCGTCCCGAGGGTGGAGGGCACTGAAGCTTTCTTT
CSVPRVEGTEAFF
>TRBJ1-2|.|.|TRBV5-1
TGCGCCAGCAGCTGGGGGGACATCCAGGAGGGCTACACCTTC
CASSWGDIQEGYTF
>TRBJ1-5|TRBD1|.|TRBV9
TGTGCCAGCTCCGGGACAGGGCACAATCAGCCCCAGCATTTT
CASSGTGHNQPQHF
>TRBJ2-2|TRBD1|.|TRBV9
TGTGCCAGCAGTGAACCGGGACAGAGGACGGGGACCGGGGAGCTGTTTTTT
CASSEPGQRTGTGELFF
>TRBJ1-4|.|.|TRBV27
TGTGCCAGCAGTTTTATTCTTTCCGGAAAACTGTTTTTT
CASSFILSGKLFF
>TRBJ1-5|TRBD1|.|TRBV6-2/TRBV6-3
TGTGCCAGCAGTTACCAGACAGGGCGGTTGAATAGCAATCAGCCCCAGCATTTT
CASSYQTGRLNSNQPQHF
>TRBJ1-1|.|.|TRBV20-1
TGCAGTGCTAGAGATGAGGGAGCTTTCTTT
CSARDEGAFF
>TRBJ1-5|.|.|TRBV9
TGTGCCAGCAGCGTAGATGGGGGAAACAATCAGCCCCAGCATTTT
CASSVDGGNNQPQHF
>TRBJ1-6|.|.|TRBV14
TGTGCCAGCAGCCCCCGAAGCTCCTATAATTCACCCCTCCACTTT
CASSPRSSYNSPLHF
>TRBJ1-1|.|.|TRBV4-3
TGCGCCAGCAGCCAAGCGCCCCGGGGAAGTGACACTGAAGCTTTCTTT
CASSQAPRGSDTEAFF
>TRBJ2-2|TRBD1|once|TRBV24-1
TGTGCCACCAAGGGACAGGGAACCGGGGAGCTGTTTTTT
CATKGQGTGELFF
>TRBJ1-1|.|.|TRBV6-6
TGTGCCAGCTCTGGCTTGCTGGGGGCTTTCTTT
CASSGLLGAFF
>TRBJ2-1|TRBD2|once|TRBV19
TGTGCCAGTAGTTCCGGGAGGCTGTTTAGCTCCTACAATGAGCAGTTCTTC
CASSSGRLFSSYNEQFF
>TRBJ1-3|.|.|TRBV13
TGTGCCAGCAGTTATACGGGTTTTGCTGGAAACACCATATATTTT
CASSYTGFAGNTIYF
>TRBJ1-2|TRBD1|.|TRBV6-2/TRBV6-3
TGTGCCAGCAGCCGCCGGGACAGGGTTCACTATGGCTACACCTTC
CASSRRDRVHYGYTF
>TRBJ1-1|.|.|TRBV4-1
TGCGCCAGCAGCCAAGAAGGCTCGGGGCGGAACACTGAAGCTTTCTTT
CASSQEGSGRNTEAFF
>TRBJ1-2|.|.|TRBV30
TGTGCCTGGAGTGCGCGACCTGACTATGGCTACACCTTC
CAWSARPDYGYTF
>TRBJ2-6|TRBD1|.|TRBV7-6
TGTGCCAGCAGCGCGGGACAGGGAAATTCAGGGGCCAACGTCCTGACTTTC
CASSAGQGNSGANVLTF
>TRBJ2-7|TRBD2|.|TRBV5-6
TGTGCCAGCAGTCCTGGGGGGGGGACGAGCTCCTACGAGCAGTACTTC
CASSPGGGTSSYEQYF
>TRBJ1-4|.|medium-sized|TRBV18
TGTGCCAGCTCACCTTCTAGCCTAAGCGAAAAACTGTTTTTT
CASSPSSLSEKLFF
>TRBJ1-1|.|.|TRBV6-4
TGTGCCAGCAGTGACGGGGGGCCAAACTCTGAAGCTTTCTTT
CASSDGGPNSEAFF
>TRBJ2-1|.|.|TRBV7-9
TGTGCCAGCAGCTTAGCAGGGGGATTATCGGGTGAGCAGTTCTTC
CASSLAGGLSGEQFF
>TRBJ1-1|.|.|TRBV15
TGTGCCACCAGCGAGGGCGGTCAGAACACTGAAGCTTTCTTT
CATSEGGQNTEAFF
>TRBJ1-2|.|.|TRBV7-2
TGTGCCAGCAGCTTGGCAGGGGAGGATGGCTACACCTTC
CASSLAGEDGYTF
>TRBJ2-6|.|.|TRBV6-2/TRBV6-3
TGTGCCAGCAGTTACCCTCCCGGAACACGTGGTTATGGGGCCAACGTCCTGACTTTC
CASSYPPGTRGYGANVLTF
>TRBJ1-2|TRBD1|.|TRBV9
TGTGCCAGCAGCGTAGATGCAGGGGGCATCTATGGCTACACCTTC
CASSVDAGGIYGYTF
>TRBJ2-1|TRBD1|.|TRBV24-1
TGTGCCACCAGTGAGACGGGACAGGGGGGAATTGAGCAGTTCTTC
CATSETGQGGIEQFF
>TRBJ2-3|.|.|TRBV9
TGTGCCAGCAGCGTAGAGGGCACCCCTAGCACAGATACGCAGTATTTT
CASSVEGTPSTDTQYF
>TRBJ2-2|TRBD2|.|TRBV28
TGTGCCGGGAGGGGCCACACCGGGGAGCTGTTTTTT
CAGRGHTGELFF
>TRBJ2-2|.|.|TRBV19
TGTGCCAGTAGTATTATAACAGGGAACACCGGGGAGCTGTTTTTT
CASSIITGNTGELFF
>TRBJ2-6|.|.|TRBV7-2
TGTGCCAGCAGCCCTTTAGTGGCGGTCTCTGGGGCCAACGTCCTGACTTTC
CASSPLVAVSGANVLTF
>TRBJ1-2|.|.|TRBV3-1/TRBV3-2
TGTGCCAGCAGCCAATTAATTAGGGGGGATGGCTACACCTTC
CASSQLIRGDGYTF
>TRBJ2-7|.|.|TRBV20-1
TGCAGTGCTTCGCAGGGGGGCTGGCAGTACTTC
CSASQGGWQYF
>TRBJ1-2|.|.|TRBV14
TGTGCCAGCAGCTTACAGGGAATCTATGGCTACACCTTC
CASSLQGIYGYTF
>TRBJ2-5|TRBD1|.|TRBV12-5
TGTGCTAGTGGAACGAAGGGGGCAGAGACCCAGTACTTC
CASGTKGAETQYF
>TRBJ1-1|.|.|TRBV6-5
TGTGCCAGCCTCCGAGGGACAGAAGCTTTCTTT
CASLRGTEAFF
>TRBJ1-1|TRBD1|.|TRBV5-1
TGCGCCAGCAGCTGGAGACAGGGAGGGAACACTGAAGCTTTCTTT
CASSWRQGGNTEAFF
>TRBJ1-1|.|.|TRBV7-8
TGTGCCAGCAGCTTAGAACCCTGGGACACTGAAGCTTTCTTT
CASSLEPWDTEAFF
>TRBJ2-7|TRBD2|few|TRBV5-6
TGTGCCAGCAGTATAGCGGGGGGGCCAAGGGAGCAGTACTTC
CASSIAGGPREQYF
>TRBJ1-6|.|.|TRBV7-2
TGTGCCAGCAGCTCCCGAATCCGATTTTCACCCCTCCACTTT
CASSSRIRFSPLHF